Listed below are T cell receptor beta chains from one sample, sequenced in a study of T-cell memory formation after mild COVID-19. One entry per CDR3 protein, called by TCRdb with MiXCR from the 5' RACE reads. The sample has roughly 86,000 distinct CDR3 sequences, less than 15% seen once. Sequenced sample: PBMCs or a T cell subset sorted from them (not recorded which). The receptor set was obtained from a man younger than 35 who had mild COVID-19 (a few samples of this study predate the infection). Cell type and time point are not known. The CDR3 runs from the conserved cysteine through the conserved F or W. D genes are given only for firm matches. Not every row has a clone size; where given, it reads once, few, many or a size class.

clone size	D gene	J gene	V gene	CDR3 DNA	CDR3 protein
-	-	TRBJ2-5	TRBV4-1	TGCGCCAGCAGCCAAGGACGAGCGGGACACCCGACGGAAGAGACCCAGTACTTC	CASSQGRAGHPTEETQYF
-	-	TRBJ2-5	TRBV4-1	TGCGCCAGCAGCCAGAGGGGGGGGCAAGAGACCCAGTACTTC	CASSQRGGQETQYF
-	TRBD2	TRBJ2-7	TRBV19	TGTGCCAGTAGTGCAAGCGGGGGAGCTTACGAGCAGTACTTC	CASSASGGAYEQYF
-	-	TRBJ2-7	TRBV7-9	TGTGCCAGCACCCCGGACGGAATTGACGAGCAGTACTTC	CASTPDGIDEQYF
-	-	TRBJ2-4	TRBV29-1	TGCAGCGTTGGCTGGACAGGGAGGGGGGTGAACATTCAGTACTTC	CSVGWTGRGVNIQYF
-	TRBD2	TRBJ2-5	TRBV6-5	TGTGCCAGCAGTTATAGCGGGGGACTTCAAGAGACCCAGTACTTC	CASSYSGGLQETQYF
few	TRBD2	TRBJ2-3	TRBV7-6	TGTGCCAGCAGCAACCGACTAGCGGGGGGAACAGATACGCAGTATTTT	CASSNRLAGGTDTQYF
-	-	TRBJ1-2	TRBV19	TGTGCCAGTATGGGACGTGGCTACACCTTC	CASMGRGYTF
few	-	TRBJ2-2	TRBV19	TGTGCCAGTAGTATCCTCCTCACCGGGGAGCTGTTTTTT	CASSILLTGELFF
few	-	TRBJ2-1	TRBV6-2/TRBV6-3	TGTGCCAGCAGTTACTTGGACAGCTGGAACAATGAGCAGTTCTTC	CASSYLDSWNNEQFF
-	-	TRBJ2-5	TRBV20-1	TGCAGTGCTAGAGGGGACCTTAAGAACGCCCGGCCAGAGACCCAGTACTTC	CSARGDLKNARPETQYF
few	-	TRBJ1-2	TRBV29-1	TGCAGCGTTGAGGGGTTTACACCCAACTATGGCTACACCTTC	CSVEGFTPNYGYTF
-	-	TRBJ2-6	TRBV6-5	TGTGCCAGCAGTTATCGGGCGTCTGGGGCCAACGTCCTGACTTTC	CASSYRASGANVLTF
-	-	TRBJ1-4	TRBV7-9	TGTGCCAGCAGCCCGGCAACTAATGAAAAACTGTTTTTT	CASSPATNEKLFF
few	-	TRBJ2-2	TRBV4-3	TGCGCCAGCAGCCAAGGTGTGGGCAACACCGGGGAGCTGTTTTTT	CASSQGVGNTGELFF
-	TRBD1	TRBJ2-1	TRBV18	TGTGCCAGCTCACCACCCGACAGGGCGGCGTACAATGAGCAGTTCTTC	CASSPPDRAAYNEQFF
many	-	TRBJ2-5	TRBV7-6	TGTGCCAGCAGCTCTCTCTCGGAGACCCAGTACTTC	CASSSLSETQYF
few	TRBD2	TRBJ2-1	TRBV5-1	TGCGCCAGCAAAAGGCCGGGACTAGCGGTGGCCGAGCAGTTCTTC	CASKRPGLAVAEQFF
-	-	TRBJ2-2	TRBV27	TGTGCCAGCAGTTTACTCTATAACACCGGGGAGCTGTTTTTT	CASSLLYNTGELFF
-	-	TRBJ1-4	TRBV6-6	TGTGCCAGCAGTCCCTTGGACATTAATGAAAAACTGTTTTTT	CASSPLDINEKLFF
many	-	TRBJ1-5	TRBV20-1	TGCAGTGCTAGAGATCTAGGGGGCAATCAGCCCCAGCATTTT	CSARDLGGNQPQHF
-	-	TRBJ2-1	TRBV4-2	TGTGCCAGCAGCCAATCCTACAATGAGCAGTTCTTC	CASSQSYNEQFF
-	-	TRBJ2-2	TRBV21-1	TGTGCCAGCAGCAACGGGAACACCGGGGAGCTGTTTTTT	CASSNGNTGELFF
-	-	TRBJ1-2	TRBV29-1	TGCAGCGTCAGAGACGGTGGCTACACCTTC	CSVRDGGYTF
few	-	TRBJ1-5	TRBV12-3/TRBV12-4	TGTGCCAGCAGCTTCGGAGGGGTGGATCAGCCCCAGCATTTT	CASSFGGVDQPQHF
-	TRBD1	TRBJ2-2	TRBV15	TGTGCCACCAGCCCGCGACAGGGGGTCACCGGGGAGCTGTTTTTT	CATSPRQGVTGELFF
few	-	TRBJ2-3	TRBV12-3/TRBV12-4	TGTGCCAGCAGTTTAAGTCCTAGTCGCCTGGATACGCAGTATTTT	CASSLSPSRLDTQYF
-	TRBD1	TRBJ1-2	TRBV5-1	TGCGCCAGCAGCTTGGGGACAGGGGGCTTTAGGGACTATGGCTACACCTTC	CASSLGTGGFRDYGYTF
-	TRBD1	TRBJ1-4	TRBV4-1	TGCGCCAGCAGCCAGGGCCCGGGACAGGGTGAAAAACTGTTTTTT	CASSQGPGQGEKLFF
many	-	TRBJ2-3	TRBV4-3	TGCGCCAGCAGCGCGGAGACCCCAGATACGCAGTATTTT	CASSAETPDTQYF
few	-	TRBJ2-2	TRBV7-3	TGTGCCAGCAGCCCCCGTCCCCCTAGCATAGTACACACCGGGGAGCTGTTTTTT	CASSPRPPSIVHTGELFF
few	-	TRBJ1-6	TRBV6-5	TGTGCCAGCTCTGCCCCCAATTCACCCCTCCACTTT	CASSAPNSPLHF
few	-	TRBJ1-1	TRBV7-9	TGTGCCAGCAGCCGGGGGGGGCTGAACACTGAAGCTTTCTTT	CASSRGGLNTEAFF
-	-	TRBJ1-3	TRBV12-3/TRBV12-4	TGTGCCAGCAGGACCGACCGTAGCTCTGGAAACACCATATATTTT	CASRTDRSSGNTIYF
few	TRBD2	TRBJ2-1	TRBV4-1	TGCGCCAGCAGCCAAGTCGGGGCGGGGGGGCGGATTTACAATGAGCAGTTCTTC	CASSQVGAGGRIYNEQFF
-	-	TRBJ1-1	TRBV28	TGTGCCAGCAGTTTAACCGGACTGGGCACTGAAGCTTTCTTT	CASSLTGLGTEAFF
many	TRBD2	TRBJ2-1	TRBV5-1	TGCGCCAGCAGCCCACCGGGACTAGCGGGGTCGAATGAGCAGTTCTTC	CASSPPGLAGSNEQFF
few	-	TRBJ1-1	TRBV4-1	TGCGCCAGCAGCCCGACTTGGGAAGCTGAAGCTTTCTTT	CASSPTWEAEAFF
-	TRBD1	TRBJ2-1	TRBV4-3	TGCGCCAGCAGCCCAGGGACAGCAGCGTACAATGAGCATTTCTTC	CASSPGTAAYNEHFF
-	-	TRBJ1-1	TRBV5-4	TGTGCCAGCAAATCAGGAGTCGGCACTGAAGCTTTCTTT	CASKSGVGTEAFF
-	-	TRBJ1-2	TRBV10-2	TGCGCCAGCAGTGACTCGGCAGGGGCTCACTATGGCTACACCTTC	CASSDSAGAHYGYTF
many	-	TRBJ1-5	TRBV12-3/TRBV12-4	TGTGCCAGCAGCACGAGCTACGAACGTGGCCAGCCCCAGCATTTT	CASSTSYERGQPQHF